The 7 T cell receptor beta chains in this list originate from one sample, sequenced in a study of cytomegalovirus exposure and HLA in healthy donors. The PCR was carried out with 60 Vbeta primers and 13 Jbeta primers. TCRdb keeps only in-frame clones here, not all; method: immunoSEQ multiplex PCR. The sample comprises 100,000 to 150,000 clones, roughly 66% of which are singletons, and about 4.5% rests with the top ten. Sequencing was performed on PBMCs. These receptors were collected from a man aged 60 to 69 in good health and CMV-seropositive.

The gene calls are TRBV30 and TRBJ1-6, with D perhaps matching TRBD1 (6 bases). This CDR3 spans 14 amino acids. V was cut by 0 bases and J by 5 bases, with 8 bases left in between. Germline V gene sequence: CDR1 GTSNPN, CDR2 SVGIG (reference sequence). The CDR3 sequence is CAWSVGGDNSPLHF. The CDR3, as DNA: TGTGCCTGGAGTGTAGGGGGTGATAATTCACCCCTCCACTTT. The full variable domain, in which reference TRBV30 and TRBJ1-6 provide the parts outside the CDR3, is SQTIHQWPATLVQPVGSPLSLECTVEGTSNPNLYWYRQAAGRGLQLLFYSVGIGQISSEVPQNLSASRPQDRQFILSSKKLLLSDSGFYLCAWSVGGDNSPLHFGNGTRLTVT.

This clone was seen more than once but under ten times. V and J are TRBV6-5 and TRBJ2-1, with 8 nucleotides matching TRBD2. CDR1 and CDR2 from the germline V gene are MNHEY and SVGAGI. There are 13 residues in the CDR3. V shed 10 bases and J 4 bases; nucleotides not matched to a gene: 6. Here the CDR3 DNA reads TGTGCCACGGGCGGGGGGTCGTACAATGAGCAGTTCTTC. Encoded protein: CATGGGSYNEQFF.

The chain couples TRBV19 to TRBJ2-7; TRBD1 agrees at 7 bases. V gave up 3 bases and J gave up 3 bases; unmatched junction bases: 8. The CDR3 totals 15 residues. Germline values: CDR1 LNHDA, CDR2 SQIVND (reference sequence). In DNA form, the CDR3 reads TGTGCCAGTAGTATCGGGACAGATGGGAGCTACGAGCAGTACTTC. Amino acids: CASSIGTDGSYEQYF.

The chain couples TRBV6-1 to TRBJ1-3, with D maybe TRBD1 (6 bases). V lost 8 bases and J lost 0, with 11 bases in between. The CDR3 loop spans 14 amino acids. Germline CDR1 reads MNHNS; CDR2 reads SASEGT. The CDR3 DNA reads TGTGCCAGCCTTATGACAGGCTCTGGAAACACCATATATTTT. Protein: CASLMTGSGNTIYF.

The V call is TRBV7-6, the J call TRBJ1-6, with TRBD1 as a possible D gene (6 bases). V lost 5 bases and J 10 bases, leaving 18 bases between the germline ends. This CDR3 has 15 amino acids. Germline V lookup: CDR1 SGHVS, CDR2 FNYEAQ. This chain's CDR3 is CASSLTPGVGSPLHF. CDR3 nucleotides: TGTGCCAGCAGCCTGACTCCAGGGGTTGGGTCACCCCTCCACTTT.

J is TRBJ2-1 and V is TRBV5-1; D remains unclear. V was pared by 0 bases and J by 4 bases, with 8 bases between. This CDR3 contains 14 residues. The germline V gene encodes CDR1 SGHRS and CDR2 YFSETQ. In nucleotides, the CDR3 is TGCGCCAGCAGCTTGGCGTCCCAGTACAATGAGCAGTTCTTC. Amino acids: CASSLASQYNEQFF.

The chain joins TRBV18 to TRBJ1-1, with D possibly matching TRBD1 (6 bases). This CDR3 contains 15 residues. The V and J ends lost 3 bases and 5 bases respectively, with 16 bases between them. Germline assignment: CDR1 KGHSH and CDR2 LQKENI. The CDR3 DNA follows: TGTGCCAGCTCACCCCGGGGGGGGGCGCGGACTGAAGCTTTCTTT. Encoded protein: CASSPRGGARTEAFF.